Following are 5 T cell receptor beta chains from one sample sequenced in a study of T cell responses to AZD1222 COVID-19 vaccine. Generated by immunoSEQ multiplex PCR, the TCRdb table keeps only in-frame clones and is missing some. The repertoire holds 100,000 to 150,000 clones, with approximately 88% as singletons. The sequencing used peripheral blood, collected on day 0 of AZD1222 vaccination. The receptors here all came from an adult in good health.

There are a few counts of this clone. V is TRBV6-1 and J is TRBJ1-2; D call uncertain. The CDR3 length is 12 residues. Germline CDR1 reads MNHNS; CDR2 reads SASEGT. The V gene lost 2 bases and the J gene lost 4 bases, with 5 bases spanning the gap. CDR3 nucleotides: TGTGCCAGCAGTGAAACATTCTATGGCTACACCTTC. It specifies CASSETFYGYTF.

The genes are TRBV6-5 and TRBJ1-2, with 9 bases that match TRBD1. CDR1 and CDR2 (germline): MNHEY, SVGAGI. The CDR3 consists of 14 residues. V lost 5 bases to trimming and J lost 6 bases; unmatched junction nucleotides: 7. The CDR3 nucleotides are TGTGCCAGCAGTAGAGACAGGGGGAGAGATGGCTACACCTTC. Protein product: CASSRDRGRDGYTF.

This chain uses TRBV18 with TRBJ2-5; maybe TRBD2 (5 bases). This CDR3 region has 13 residues. Germline CDR1 is KGHSH and CDR2 is LQKENI. V shed 0 bases and J shed 5 bases, with 7 bases lying between them. For the CDR3, the DNA is TGTGCCAGCTCACCACCGACGGGGGAGACCCAGTACTTC. Residues: CASSPPTGETQYF.

This clone is a singleton in its sample. The chain joins TRBV12-3 or TRBV12-4 to TRBJ2-7; the D gene is possibly TRBD1 (6 bases). Trimming cost V 5 bases and J 6 bases, with 11 bases left between them. This CDR3 spans 12 amino acids. The CDR3, as DNA: TGTGCCAGCAGTCAGGGGACGATCGAGCAGTACTTC. This sequence encodes CASSQGTIEQYF.

J is TRBJ1-1 and V is TRBV12-3 or TRBV12-4, with D perhaps matching TRBD1 (5 bases). The CDR3 extends over 13 amino acids. V gave up 10 bases and J gave up 2 bases, with 14 bases separating them. The CDR3 sequence: CATTVSVNTEAFF. In DNA, the CDR3 is TGTGCCACGACAGTATCGGTTAACACTGAAGCTTTCTTT.